This is a list of T cell receptor beta chains from one sample in a study of blood T cell repertoires in COVID-19. The method was immunoSEQ multiplex PCR; TCRdb's version includes in-frame clones alone and lacks a portion of them. In the table there are 350,000 or so clones, 88% of which are singletons. The sequenced sample consisted of peripheral blood. All receptors come from a woman aged 25 to 45 with COVID-19, enrolled during active disease. CDR3s include the opening cysteine and the closing phenylalanine or tryptophan. D genes are given only for firm matches. Clone sizes are given selectively: once, few, many, or a class where the clone is expanded.

D gene: TRBD1
J gene: TRBJ2-5
clone size: -
V gene: TRBV6-2/TRBV6-3
CDR3 DNA: TGTGCCAGCAGTTATGCAGGGGGCGACGCAGGCCAGTACTTC
CDR3 protein: CASSYAGGDAGQYF

D gene: -
J gene: TRBJ2-2
clone size: -
V gene: TRBV11-2
CDR3 DNA: TGTGCCAGCAGCTTAAGGTCCCTGGACACACGAAGGAACACCGGGGAGCTGTTTTTT
CDR3 protein: CASSLRSLDTRRNTGELFF

D gene: -
J gene: TRBJ2-5
clone size: -
V gene: TRBV6-5
CDR3 DNA: TGTGCCAGCAGTTCCGGGGTGCGAGAGACCCAGTACTTC
CDR3 protein: CASSSGVRETQYF

D gene: TRBD1
J gene: TRBJ1-6
clone size: -
V gene: TRBV5-1
CDR3 DNA: TGCGCCAGCAGCTTGGCCGGACAGGGGAGGGGTTCACCCCTCCACTTT
CDR3 protein: CASSLAGQGRGSPLHF

D gene: -
J gene: TRBJ1-2
clone size: -
V gene: TRBV6-5
CDR3 DNA: TGTGCCATCACGGAGGGGTTATATGGCTACACCTTC
CDR3 protein: CAITEGLYGYTF

D gene: TRBD1
J gene: TRBJ2-7
clone size: -
V gene: TRBV5-1
CDR3 DNA: TGCGCCAGCAGTCTAGGGCAGGGGGTAGGCTACGAGCAGTACTTC
CDR3 protein: CASSLGQGVGYEQYF

D gene: TRBD1
J gene: TRBJ1-5
clone size: -
V gene: TRBV2
CDR3 DNA: TGTGCCAGCAGTGCAAGGACAGGGCTAAATCAGCCCCAGCATTTT
CDR3 protein: CASSARTGLNQPQHF

D gene: -
J gene: TRBJ1-2
clone size: -
V gene: TRBV5-6
CDR3 DNA: TGTGCCAGCACCATTGGGGCCTATGGCTACACCTTC
CDR3 protein: CASTIGAYGYTF

D gene: TRBD1
J gene: TRBJ1-5
clone size: -
V gene: TRBV28
CDR3 DNA: TGTGCCAGCAGACCCCAGACAGGGGGCAATCAGCCCCAGCATTTT
CDR3 protein: CASRPQTGGNQPQHF

D gene: -
J gene: TRBJ1-6
clone size: -
V gene: TRBV4-3
CDR3 DNA: TGCGCCAGCAGCCAAGAGTGGGAGAGCTCCTATAATTCACCCCTCCACTTT
CDR3 protein: CASSQEWESSYNSPLHF

D gene: -
J gene: TRBJ2-3
clone size: -
V gene: TRBV21-1
CDR3 DNA: TGTGCCAGCAGCCTCACAGATACGCAGTATTTT
CDR3 protein: CASSLTDTQYF

D gene: TRBD1
J gene: TRBJ1-5
clone size: -
V gene: TRBV2
CDR3 DNA: TGTGCCAGCAGTCTAATAGGGGGCGGGCAGCCCCAGCATTTT
CDR3 protein: CASSLIGGGQPQHF

D gene: TRBD1
J gene: TRBJ1-4
clone size: -
V gene: TRBV4-3
CDR3 DNA: TGCGCCAGCAGCCAAGAACCGGGACAGAGGGCAACTAATGAAAAACTGTTTTTT
CDR3 protein: CASSQEPGQRATNEKLFF

D gene: TRBD1
J gene: TRBJ1-2
clone size: once
V gene: TRBV3-1/TRBV3-2
CDR3 DNA: TGTGCCAGCAGCACAGGGGACAACTATGGCTACACCTTC
CDR3 protein: CASSTGDNYGYTF

D gene: -
J gene: TRBJ1-1
clone size: once
V gene: TRBV6-5
CDR3 DNA: TGTGCCAGCAACTTCCGACAGAACACTGAAGCTTTCTTT
CDR3 protein: CASNFRQNTEAFF

D gene: -
J gene: TRBJ1-2
clone size: once
V gene: TRBV4-2
CDR3 DNA: TGTGCCAGCAGCCAAGAGGTGGCCTATGGCTACACCTTC
CDR3 protein: CASSQEVAYGYTF

D gene: -
J gene: TRBJ2-3
clone size: -
V gene: TRBV2
CDR3 DNA: TGTGCCAGCAGTGAAGAACAGAACAGACGGTCGGCGCAGTATTTT
CDR3 protein: CASSEEQNRRSAQYF

D gene: TRBD1
J gene: TRBJ1-2
clone size: -
V gene: TRBV6-5
CDR3 DNA: TGTGCCAGCAGAACCGGGACAGCTAACTATGGCTACACCTTC
CDR3 protein: CASRTGTANYGYTF

D gene: -
J gene: TRBJ1-5
clone size: -
V gene: TRBV21-1
CDR3 DNA: TGTGCCAGCACCCATTACGGGGCAGGGGAGAGCAATCAGCCCCAGCATTTT
CDR3 protein: CASTHYGAGESNQPQHF

D gene: -
J gene: TRBJ2-1
clone size: -
V gene: TRBV28
CDR3 DNA: TGTGCCAGCAGACAACGAGGGCGGTACAATGAGCAGTTCTTC
CDR3 protein: CASRQRGRYNEQFF

D gene: -
J gene: TRBJ2-2
clone size: -
V gene: TRBV7-9
CDR3 DNA: TGTGCCAGCAGCTTATCCTTCGGGGTAGCGGAGAACACCGGGGAGCTGTTTTTT
CDR3 protein: CASSLSFGVAENTGELFF

D gene: -
J gene: TRBJ1-1
clone size: -
V gene: TRBV5-4
CDR3 DNA: TGTGCCAGCAGAGTTGGAGGAGGGAACGGTGAAGCTTTCTTT
CDR3 protein: CASRVGGGNGEAFF

D gene: -
J gene: TRBJ1-6
clone size: few
V gene: TRBV6-5
CDR3 DNA: TGTGCCAGCAGTTTACGGGGTAATTCACCCCTCCACTTT
CDR3 protein: CASSLRGNSPLHF

D gene: TRBD1
J gene: TRBJ1-5
clone size: -
V gene: TRBV6-5
CDR3 DNA: TGTGCCAGCAGGGGACAGGGGTTTTATCAGCCCCAGCATTTT
CDR3 protein: CASRGQGFYQPQHF

D gene: TRBD2
J gene: TRBJ2-1
clone size: -
V gene: TRBV27
CDR3 DNA: TGTGCCAGCAGTTCCGGGACTAGCGGTTACAATGAGCAGTTCTTC
CDR3 protein: CASSSGTSGYNEQFF

D gene: TRBD1
J gene: TRBJ1-2
clone size: -
V gene: TRBV29-1
CDR3 DNA: TGCAGCGTTGGGACAGGGTTTTCGGCGAGTGGCTACACCTTC
CDR3 protein: CSVGTGFSASGYTF

D gene: -
J gene: TRBJ1-1
clone size: -
V gene: TRBV18
CDR3 DNA: TGTGCCAGCTCACTGGGCGGGGGCAGGACGAACACTGAAGCTTTCTTT
CDR3 protein: CASSLGGGRTNTEAFF

D gene: TRBD1
J gene: TRBJ1-6
clone size: -
V gene: TRBV3-1/TRBV3-2
CDR3 DNA: TGTGCCAGCAGCGAACAACAGGGGGTATATTCACCCCTCCACTTT
CDR3 protein: CASSEQQGVYSPLHF

D gene: -
J gene: TRBJ2-7
clone size: -
V gene: TRBV30
CDR3 DNA: TGTGCCTGGAGTTCCTTGGAGGCTGACTCCTACGAGCAGTACTTC
CDR3 protein: CAWSSLEADSYEQYF

D gene: TRBD1
J gene: TRBJ2-5
clone size: -
V gene: TRBV19
CDR3 DNA: TGTGCCAGCTCCGGGACAGGGGAGGGGACCCAGTACTTC
CDR3 protein: CASSGTGEGTQYF

D gene: TRBD2
J gene: TRBJ2-2
clone size: -
V gene: TRBV24-1
CDR3 DNA: TGTGCCACCAGTGACCGACTAGCGTACGGGGAGCTGTTTTTT
CDR3 protein: CATSDRLAYGELFF

D gene: -
J gene: TRBJ1-1
clone size: -
V gene: TRBV10-3
CDR3 DNA: TGTGCCATCAGTGGGCAAATGAACACTGAAGCTTTCTTT
CDR3 protein: CAISGQMNTEAFF

D gene: -
J gene: TRBJ1-1
clone size: -
V gene: TRBV6-6
CDR3 DNA: TGTGCCAGCAGTAAATCTCTTCTCGACAAGAACACTGAAGCTTTCTTT
CDR3 protein: CASSKSLLDKNTEAFF

D gene: TRBD1
J gene: TRBJ1-5
clone size: once
V gene: TRBV6-5
CDR3 DNA: TGTGCCAGCAGGCGGGACAGGGGCAATCAGCCCCAGCATTTT
CDR3 protein: CASRRDRGNQPQHF

D gene: -
J gene: TRBJ1-2
clone size: -
V gene: TRBV28
CDR3 DNA: TGTGCCAGCAGGGGGGCCGGGACGGGTAACTATGGCTACACCTTC
CDR3 protein: CASRGAGTGNYGYTF

D gene: -
J gene: TRBJ1-1
clone size: -
V gene: TRBV11-3
CDR3 DNA: TGTGCCAGCAGCTCCTCCCCAGGAAACACTGAAGCTTTCTTT
CDR3 protein: CASSSSPGNTEAFF

D gene: TRBD1
J gene: TRBJ2-7
clone size: -
V gene: TRBV19
CDR3 DNA: TGTGCCAGTAGTAGAGGCTTTCTTGGGACAGGGTCGATCGAGCAGTACTTC
CDR3 protein: CASSRGFLGTGSIEQYF

D gene: -
J gene: TRBJ1-1
clone size: -
V gene: TRBV5-6
CDR3 DNA: TGTGCCAGCAGCTTGAGGTCGGGGGTCGAGACTGAAGCTTTCTTT
CDR3 protein: CASSLRSGVETEAFF

D gene: -
J gene: TRBJ2-4
clone size: -
V gene: TRBV11-2
CDR3 DNA: TGTGCCAGCAGCTTAGCAGGCCCACTTTACGTGGACATTCAGTACTTC
CDR3 protein: CASSLAGPLYVDIQYF

D gene: -
J gene: TRBJ2-2
clone size: -
V gene: TRBV7-2
CDR3 DNA: TGTGCCAGCAGCTTAGAGCCGTGGGGGAGGACCGGGGAGCTGTTTTTT
CDR3 protein: CASSLEPWGRTGELFF

D gene: -
J gene: TRBJ1-1
clone size: -
V gene: TRBV21-1
CDR3 DNA: TGTGCCAGCAGCCGGGCGGGGGGGACTGAAGCTTTCTTT
CDR3 protein: CASSRAGGTEAFF

D gene: -
J gene: TRBJ2-1
clone size: -
V gene: TRBV5-8
CDR3 DNA: TGTGCCAGCAGCTCTCCTAGCGTCCTAATTGAAGAGCAGTTCTTC
CDR3 protein: CASSSPSVLIEEQFF

D gene: -
J gene: TRBJ1-3
clone size: -
V gene: TRBV7-9
CDR3 DNA: TGTGCCAGCAGCCACGGGGGGTCATCTGGAAACACCATATATTTT
CDR3 protein: CASSHGGSSGNTIYF

D gene: TRBD1
J gene: TRBJ1-1
clone size: -
V gene: TRBV5-1
CDR3 DNA: TGCGCCAGCAGAAACACCGGGACAGGGGGCACTGAAGCTTTCTTT
CDR3 protein: CASRNTGTGGTEAFF

D gene: -
J gene: TRBJ1-1
clone size: -
V gene: TRBV11-1
CDR3 DNA: TGTGCCAGCAGCTTTTTACGGGGAGACACTGAAGCTTTCTTT
CDR3 protein: CASSFLRGDTEAFF

D gene: -
J gene: TRBJ1-1
clone size: -
V gene: TRBV10-3
CDR3 DNA: TGTGCCATCTTAGAGAGGGTAGGCACTGAAGCTTTCTTT
CDR3 protein: CAILERVGTEAFF